This note documents a single TCR beta chain sequence. Time point in this sample: patch test 2, 6 weeks after DPC sensitization. Treatment: therapeutic diphenylcyclopropenone sensitization with weekly scalp DPC. Unique molecular identifiers were affixed to discrete cDNA molecules within the library. As processed by the authors: Samples held a median of approximately 96,000 TCRs, range roughly 20,000–690,600. In TCRdb, the RACE reads were re-called with MiXCR into one record per CDR3 protein. The V and J calls, along with clone size, are taken from TCRdb and not from the paper's own processing. The sample yields roughly 140,000 distinct CDR3 sequences, over 9.5% seen once. This entry comes from a study of human T cells and chemical hapten exposure. V gave up 2 bases and J gave up 3 bases, with 5 bases separating them. This CDR3 is built from 12 residues.

The chain uses TRBV12-3 or TRBV12-4 and TRBJ2-7; D is unresolved. This TCR was sampled from a woman in her forties or fifties with alopecia areata. Some clones in this sample may be carry-over from other donors' samples. This specimen consisted of whole blood, obtained in connection with sensitization to the hapten diphenylcyclopropenone (DPC). CDR3 nucleotide sequence: TGTGCCAGCAGTTTATCGATCTACGAGCAGTACTTC. This sequence encodes CASSLSIYEQYF.